The sample holds many counts of the clone carrying this T cell receptor beta chain. This record comes from a study of CD8 T cells in ankylosing spondylitis. TCRdb re-analysed the 5' RACE reads in MiXCR, keeping a single row per CDR3 protein. The repertoire has about 100,000 distinct CDR3 sequences, about 9% of them found once; the top ten carry approximately 4.6%. CDR1 LGHNA and CDR2 YNFKEQ come from the germline V gene. V lost 0 bases, J lost 0 bases, and 15 bases lay in between. The CDR3 is 19 amino acids. The J gene is TRBJ2-6, the V gene TRBV4-2; D may be TRBD1 or TRBD2 (6 bases each). Sequenced: blood, either unsorted or a sorted T cell fraction (not recorded which). This clonotype originated in a male donor with ankylosing spondylitis or in good health (not recorded which). DNA for the CDR3: TGTGCCAGCAGCCAAGATCTCGCACAGGGAGGCTCTGGGGCCAACGTCCTGACTTTC. Translation: CASSQDLAQGGSGANVLTF.